This paragraph reports one TCR beta chain. Original handling: From reference gene primer amplification, estimates of nucleated cell counts were derived. Some clones are missing from TCRdb's copy, which holds only in-frame ones; the method was immunoSEQ multiplex PCR. V, J and clone size were drawn from that table, and D and trimming were deduced from the DNA. The top ten hold 1.8% of the sample, which has 80,000 to 100,000 clones, 91% seen once. The CDR3 spans 14 residues. Unmatched junction bases numbered 2, after V lost 2 bases and J lost 2 bases. Germline loops: CDR1 MDHEN, CDR2 SYDVKM. The sample comes from a study of blood T cell repertoires in COVID-19. Overall study: Acute and convalescent COVID-19 samples came from the United States, Italy and Spain. Sample material is recorded as cDNA or gDNA derived from T cells, B-cell-depleted T cells, or PBMCs.

The genes are TRBV28 and TRBJ2-5; TRBD1 aligns across 7 bases. Material: peripheral blood. The source is a human donor with active COVID-19. The donor label of this sample is uncertain. CDR3: CASSLDRAQETQYF. The CDR3 region has the DNA TGTGCCAGCAGTTTAGACAGGGCACAAGAGACCCAGTACTTC.